The sequence of this T cell receptor beta chain was determined in a study of T cell clones after liver transplantation (dated by TCRdb to the late 2010s). A note on the overall study: The samples were obtained from ITN030ST, a randomized trial that attempted immunosuppression withdrawal within 2 years after liver transplantation. Donor-reactive T cell clones were identified using TCRbeta sequencing after a pre-transplant mixed lymphocyte reaction and were then followed in post-transplant blood. Third party-reactive TCRbeta sequences were also identified from pre-transplant MLRs to serve as an antigen-independent comparator for donor-reactive sequences. Of the eight recipients, a few were HCV-positive, while the remaining recipients had been transplanted for non-autoimmune, non-viral indications. No induction therapy was given to the subjects, and standard immunosuppression was administered until randomization at 12-24 months post-transplant. To count as tolerant, a recipient had to stay completely off immunosuppression for at least one year without liver enzymes climbing beyond twice the upper limit of normal. Blood samples were taken pre-transplant, pre-randomization before withdrawal, and post-randomization after full withdrawal or failed withdrawal. Of the 8 liver transplant recipients making up the studied cohort, 3 were classified as tolerant and 5 as non-tolerant.

Summary of the overall study and its limitations: Donor-reactive sequences decreased more than third party-reactive sequences, which suggests partial antigen-specific deletion that was not related to withdrawal success. When repertoire turnover was accounted for, significantly reduced detection of donor-reactive sequences was found in 7 of 8 subjects for CD4 and in 8 of 8 subjects for CD8. The conclusions were preliminary, being limited by small, heterogeneous patient numbers and by non-standardized post-transplant time points. In a couple of subjects, low numbers of available donor cells limited the measurable donor-reactive repertoire. In 5 of 8 subjects, circulating donor-reactive CD4 TCRbeta sequences decreased significantly after transplant, regardless of tolerance or HCV status. Without allograft tissue specimens, donor-reactive T cells may have migrated into the graft rather than being deleted.

On this clone itself: Its antigen specificity is not known. No quality values exist for individual bases; no much larger clone is one base distant.

The time point label here, explained by the study, means: pre-transplant. Thawed unstimulated PBMCs were stained for CD3, CD4 and CD8 and FACS-sorted into CD3+CD4+ and CD3+CD8+ populations. All 8 studied subjects were randomized to immunosuppression withdrawal. Genomic DNA was isolated with the Qiagen DNeasy Blood and Tissue Kit. The CDR3 has 15 amino acids, counting the end cysteine and phenylalanine. The only DNA kept is the CDR3, 45 bases in frame from the first base. For CDR1 and CDR2, the germline V gene lists ENHRY and SYGVKD. V is cut by 3 bases and J by 3 bases, and the space between the germline ends is 12 bases. Using immunoSEQ, frozen genomic DNA was subjected to high-throughput TCRbeta CDR3 sequencing, a process that included PCR amplification, mapping, bias correction and internal controls. The paper's processing steps were these. Productive rearrangements were kept, and unique TCRbeta sequences were defined by CDR3 nucleotide sequence plus V and J gene. Donor-reactive sequences required at least 5-fold expansion in CFSE-low cells versus unstimulated pre-transplant cells and at least 0.01% frequency. Per-subject minimum frequency thresholds, based on the lowest-template unstimulated sample, ensured at least 90% detection power. Jensen-Shannon divergence between the top 1000 TCRbeta sequences post-transplant and pre-transplant was used to measure repertoire turnover. Changes in detection of donor-reactive sequences were tested with two-sided Fisher's exact tests. In TCRdb, the immuneACCESS table is reduced to in-frame sequences with V and J assigned. These tables do not hold every clone; where another copy was compared, an unresolved V gene accounts for under half, and the others remain unexplained. D and trimming were read from the DNA, whereas the V and J calls and clone size are those reported in that table. The sample has 7,500 or so clones on record, 70% of them singletons. The ten largest account for roughly 30% of the sample.

The clonotype originates from a human donor who received a liver transplant. The material was CD8+ T cells from blood, obtained before liver transplant. The V gene is TRBV10-3 and the J gene is TRBJ2-1; the D gene is perhaps TRBD1, from 6 matching bases. The DNA sequence is given as TGTGCCATCAGTGAAGGGGGAGTGGTCTACAATGAGCAGTTCTTC. Translated, it reads CAISEGGVVYNEQFF.